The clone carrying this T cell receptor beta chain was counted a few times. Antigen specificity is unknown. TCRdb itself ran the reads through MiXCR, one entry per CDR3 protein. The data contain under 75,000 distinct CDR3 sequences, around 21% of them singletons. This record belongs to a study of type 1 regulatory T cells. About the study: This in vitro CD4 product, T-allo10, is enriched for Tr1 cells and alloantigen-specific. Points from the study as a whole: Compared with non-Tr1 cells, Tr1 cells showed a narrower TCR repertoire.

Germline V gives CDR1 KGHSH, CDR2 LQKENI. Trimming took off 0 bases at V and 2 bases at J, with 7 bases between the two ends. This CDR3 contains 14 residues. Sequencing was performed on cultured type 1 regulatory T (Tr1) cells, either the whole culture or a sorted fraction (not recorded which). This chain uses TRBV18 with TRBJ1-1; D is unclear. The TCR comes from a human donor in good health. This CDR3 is CASSPPAGNTEAFF. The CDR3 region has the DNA TGTGCCAGCTCACCACCTGCGGGCAACACTGAAGCTTTCTTT. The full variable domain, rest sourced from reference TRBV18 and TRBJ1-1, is NAGVMQNPRHLVRRRGQEARLRCSPMKGHSHVYWYRQLPEEGLKFMVYLQKENIIDESGMPKERFSAEFPKEGPSILRIQQVVRGDSAAYFCASSPPAGNTEAFFGQGTRLTVV.